Given below is one T cell receptor (beta chain) in context. This entry comes from a study of blood T cell repertoires in COVID-19. Here immunoSEQ multiplex PCR was the method, and the copy in TCRdb shows in-frame clones only, minus some. The sample contains about 160,000 clones, roughly 80% of which appear only once. This TCR was sampled from a man aged 55 to 70 with acute or convalescent COVID-19. Sequenced sample: peripheral blood.

CDR3 protein: CAWRPPPGAGSPDTQYF. CDR3 in DNA: TGTGCCTGGAGACCTCCCCCGGGAGCGGGGTCGCCAGATACGCAGTATTTT. The chain combines TRBV30 with TRBJ2-3; 7 bases align to TRBD2. The junction had 16 bases not matched to a gene; V was cut back by 3 bases and J by 4 bases. This CDR3 is 17 amino acids long. Germline CDR1 and CDR2: GTSNPN and SVGIG (reference sequence).